These T cell receptor beta chains were read from a single sample in a study of metastatic and nonmetastatic thyroid tumors. TCRdb reprocessed the PCR reads via MiXCR. The data show 50,000 or so clones, with about 20% seen just once and approximately 3.8% held by the top ten. Material: blood. These receptor sequences come from a male donor with papillary thyroid cancer or a benign thyroid nodule (not recorded which). Some clones in this sample may be carry-over from other donors' samples. The CDR3 runs from the conserved cysteine through the conserved F or W. The D gene is left open where the match is weak. Size is stated for part of the rows, as once, few or many counts, or as a class when the clone is expanded.

D | size | J | V | CDR3 | DNA
NA | NA | TRBJ2-2 | TRBV27 | CASSLTALEYTGELLF | TGTGCCAGCAGTTTGACGGCACTAGAATACACCGGGGAGCTGCTTTTT
NA | many | TRBJ1-5 | TRBV6-1 | CASRADRRSNQPQHF | TGTGCCAGCAGAGCTGACAGGAGGAGCAATCAGCCCCAGCATTTT
NA | many | TRBJ2-3 | TRBV7-7 | CASSSATGEGTDTQYF | TGTGCTAGCAGCTCCGCGACAGGCGAGGGCACAGATACGCAGTATTTT
NA | many | TRBJ2-1 | TRBV29-1 | CSVMGSLWEEATYNEQFF | TGCAGCGTTATGGGGAGTTTGTGGGAGGAGGCGACCTACAATGAGCAGTTCTTC
NA | few | TRBJ2-7 | TRBV19 | CASSIGGQGAYEQYF | TGTGCCAGTAGTATCGGCGGGCAGGGCGCCTACGAGCAGTACTTC
TRBD2 | many | TRBJ2-1 | TRBV7-2 | CASSRGGHFNEQFF | TGTGCCAGCAGCCGGGGGGGCCATTTCAATGAGCAGTTCTTC
NA | many | TRBJ1-3 | TRBV6-1 | CASSERGQRPSGNTIYF | TGTGCCAGCAGTGAGCGAGGGCAGCGTCCCTCTGGAAACACCATATATTTT
NA | many | TRBJ1-6 | TRBV6-1 | CASSSGDHSPLHF | TGTGCCAGCTCGTCAGGGGACCATTCACCCCTCCACTTT
NA | many | TRBJ1-5 | TRBV5-6 | CASSALHQPQHF | TGTGCCAGCAGCGCCCTACATCAGCCCCAGCATTTT
NA | few | TRBJ2-2 | TRBV6-1 | CASSRGGANTGELFF | TGTGCCAGCAGTCGAGGGGGGGCGAACACCGGGGAGCTGTTTTTT
NA | many | TRBJ2-5 | TRBV11-1 | CASSLTGSQETQYF | TGTGCCAGCAGCTTAACGGGATCCCAAGAGACCCAGTACTTC
TRBD2 | few | TRBJ2-3 | TRBV4-2 | CASSEGREYTDTQYF | TGTGCCAGCAGCGAAGGGCGGGAGTATACAGATACGCAGTATTTT
NA | many | TRBJ2-2 | TRBV12-3/TRBV12-4 | CASRLTGNTGELFF | TGTGCCAGCAGATTGACAGGGAACACCGGGGAGCTGTTTTTT
TRBD2 | NA | TRBJ2-2 | TRBV7-3 | CASIPSGGSRELFF | TGTGCCAGCATCCCCAGCGGGGGGTCCCGGGAGCTGTTTTTT
NA | many | TRBJ2-3 | TRBV12-5 | CASGSPIPGVGTDTQYF | TGTGCTAGTGGTTCCCCAATTCCGGGGGTGGGCACAGATACGCAGTATTTT
TRBD1 | NA | TRBJ1-2 | TRBV7-9 | CASSLDRGWYGYTF | TGTGCCAGCAGCCTGGACAGGGGTTGGTATGGCTACACCTTC
NA | few | TRBJ1-1 | TRBV12-3/TRBV12-4 | CASSFGGVPNTEAFF | TGTGCCAGCAGTTTCGGGGGAGTACCTAACACTGAAGCTTTCTTT
NA | NA | TRBJ2-1 | TRBV25-1 | CAYNEQFF | TGTGCCTACAATGAGCAGTTCTTC
TRBD2 | many | TRBJ2-1 | TRBV27 | CASSWTSGGNEQFF | TGTGCCAGCTCCTGGACTAGCGGGGGTAATGAGCAGTTCTTC
NA | few | TRBJ1-5 | TRBV29-1 | CSARDNSNQPQHF | TGCAGCGCTAGGGATAATAGCAATCAGCCCCAGCATTTT
NA | NA | TRBJ1-3 | TRBV6-1 | CASRVMDSGNTIYF | TGTGCCAGCAGGGTCATGGACTCTGGAAACACCATATATTTT
NA | many | TRBJ2-3 | TRBV29-1 | CSVELGSTDTQYF | TGCAGCGTTGAACTAGGAAGCACAGATACGCAGTATTTT
TRBD2 | many | TRBJ2-5 | TRBV4-1 | CASSQDGTTHQETQYF | TGCGCCAGCAGCCAGGACGGGACTACCCACCAAGAGACCCAGTACTTC
TRBD2 | many | TRBJ2-7 | TRBV20-1 | CSAKLAPYEQYF | TGCAGTGCTAAACTAGCGCCCTACGAGCAGTACTTC
NA | many | TRBJ1-5 | TRBV16 | CASSQGNTGRSNQPQHF | TGTGCCAGCAGCCAAGGAAATACAGGGAGAAGCAATCAGCCCCAGCATTTT
NA | few | TRBJ2-1 | TRBV7-9 | CASSFQNEQFF | TGTGCCAGCAGCTTCCAGAATGAGCAGTTCTTC
NA | NA | TRBJ2-7 | TRBV5-1 | CASSTINAGYEQYF | TGCGCCAGCAGCACCATCAATGCCGGATACGAGCAGTACTTC
TRBD1 | once | TRBJ2-7 | TRBV5-6 | CAISIVTGHYEQYF | TGTGCCATCAGCATCGTGACAGGGCACTACGAGCAGTACTTC
TRBD1 | few | TRBJ2-7 | TRBV10-3 | CAISEPEDGTGGGEQYF | TGTGCCATCAGTGAGCCCGAAGACGGGACAGGGGGCGGCGAGCAGTACTTC
NA | NA | TRBJ1-4 | TRBV30 | CAWSGAGGFNEKLFF | TGTGCCTGGAGCGGAGCTGGGGGGTTTAATGAAAAACTGTTTTTT
NA | NA | TRBJ2-1 | TRBV4-2 | CASSPLGTYNEQFF | TGTGCCAGCAGCCCCCTGGGGACCTACAATGAGCAGTTCTTC
NA | many | TRBJ1-1 | TRBV20-1 | CSASAGRIMNTEAFF | TGCAGTGCTAGCGCGGGACGGATAATGAACACTGAAGCTTTCTTT
NA | many | TRBJ2-3 | TRBV2 | CASRNSGAGTDTQYF | TGTGCCAGCAGGAATAGCGGCGCGGGCACAGATACGCAGTATTTT
TRBD1 | many | TRBJ2-5 | TRBV2 | CASSRDRGQGETQYF | TGTGCCAGCAGTCGGGACAGGGGGCAAGGAGAGACCCAGTACTTC
TRBD1 | few | TRBJ2-3 | TRBV6-2/TRBV6-3 | CASSSRDREVDTQYF | TGTGCCAGCAGTTCCCGGGACAGGGAGGTAGATACGCAGTATTTT
TRBD1 | many | TRBJ2-1 | TRBV2 | CASQPGQDYNEQFF | TGTGCCAGCCAACCGGGACAGGACTACAATGAGCAGTTCTTC
TRBD1 | many | TRBJ1-2 | TRBV6-1 | CASRPGTGATYGYTF | TGTGCCAGCAGACCCGGGACAGGGGCTACCTATGGCTACACCTTC
NA | medium-sized | TRBJ1-2 | TRBV5-1 | CASSLGTESYGYTF | TGCGCCAGCAGCTTGGGGACAGAGAGCTATGGCTACACCTTC
TRBD2 | many | TRBJ2-7 | TRBV7-2 | CASSLGGPDEQYF | TGTGCCAGCAGCTTGGGAGGGCCCGACGAGCAGTACTTC
NA | many | TRBJ2-3 | TRBV2 | CASRGRAGSTDTQYF | TGTGCCAGCCGCGGGCGTGCAGGGTCCACAGATACGCAGTATTTT
TRBD1 | many | TRBJ1-1 | TRBV12-3/TRBV12-4 | CASSYRGVNTEAFF | TGTGCCAGCAGCTACAGGGGCGTGAACACTGAAGCTTTCTTT
TRBD1 | many | TRBJ1-1 | TRBV12-3/TRBV12-4 | CASSFNRGGDTEAFF | TGTGCCAGCAGTTTTAACAGGGGAGGGGACACTGAAGCTTTCTTT
NA | many | TRBJ1-2 | TRBV3-1 | CASSQATRGYTF | TGTGCCAGCAGCCAAGCCACGCGTGGCTACACCTTC
TRBD2 | many | TRBJ2-1 | TRBV5-1 | CASSAEGAGVNEQFF | TGCGCCAGCAGCGCCGAGGGAGCGGGAGTCAATGAGCAGTTCTTC
TRBD2 | few | TRBJ2-1 | TRBV2 | CASKTGLAGYNEQLF | TGTGCCAGCAAAACGGGACTAGCGGGATACAATGAGCAGCTCTTC
TRBD1 | many | TRBJ1-3 | TRBV6-1 | CASRGQSNSGNTIYF | TGTGCCAGCAGGGGACAGTCGAACTCTGGAAACACCATATATTTT